Presented here are 10 T cell receptor beta chains from one specimen sequenced in a study of tumor and adjacent non-tumor tissue in lung cancer. The template was RNA from unsorted bulk tissue. Three rounds of nested PCR, following a modified ARM-PCR protocol, produced the TCRbeta library. Each CDR3 protein is one row after TCRdb ran MiXCR on the multiplex PCR reads. The profile covers 130,000 or so distinct CDR3 sequences, with over 65% appearing a single time and roughly 13% taken by the ten largest. Sequencing was carried out using lung tumor tissue. The origin of the receptors is a man younger than 40 with non-small cell lung cancer.

For this clonotype: With a much larger clone just one base away, this may be a read error. The chain carries TRBV20-1 and TRBJ2-1; possibly TRBD2 for D (7 bases). Germline lookup yields CDR1 DFQATT and CDR2 SNEGSKA (reference sequence). The CDR3 is made up of 11 amino acids. Trimming shortened V by 3 bases and J by 12 bases, and 12 bases separated the two germline ends. CDR3 DNA sequence: TGCAGTGCTAGGAGGGGGAGGGTGCAGTTCTTC. It yields the protein CSARRGRVQFF.

The V and J genes are TRBV7-9 and TRBJ2-5; D is possibly TRBD1 (5 bases). The CDR3 contains 14 residues. The V gene lost 6 bases and the J gene lost 4 bases, with 15 bases spanning the gap. Germline V gives CDR1 SEHNR, CDR2 FQNEAQ (reference sequence). The CDR3 sequence is CASSKHLGAETQYF. The CDR3 nucleotides are TGTGCCAGCAGTAAACACCTTGGGGCAGAGACCCAGTACTTC.

As for this clonotype: Germline and junction disagree at one end, which may indicate a read error. The chain couples TRBV20-1 to TRBJ1-2, with D unresolved. This CDR3 spans 12 amino acids. The V gene's germline CDR1 is DFQATT and CDR2 SNEGSKA (reference sequence). The CDR3 DNA reads TGCAGTGCTAAACCGACTAACTGTGGCTACACCTTC. Its protein is CSAKPTNCGYTF.

The CDR3 loop is CAIRRTGVNNEQFF. Here the CDR3 DNA reads TGTGCCATCAGGAGGACAGGGGTCAACAATGAGCAGTTCTTC. J is TRBJ2-1 and V is TRBV10-3, with TRBD1 identical over 9 bases. Looked up from germline, CDR1 is ENHRY and CDR2 is SYGVKD. With V trimmed by 6 bases and J by 5 bases, 5 bases remained unmatched. This CDR3 spans 14 amino acids.

The chain employs TRBV12-3 or TRBV12-4 and TRBJ2-4, with 8 bases lining up with TRBD1. The CDR3 length is 12 residues. The J segment lost 12 bases and the V segment lost 6 bases, leaving 7 bases of the junction unmatched. CDR3 bases: TGTGCCAGCAGCGGCCGGGACAGGCGTCAGTACTTC. Amino acids: CASSGRDRRQYF.

Concerning this clonotype: Compared with germline, one end of the junction differs, possibly owing to a read error. This sequence joins TRBV11-3 and TRBJ2-1; either TRBD1 or TRBD2 may fit D (5 bases each). The CDR3 is 15 residues long. The germline CDR1 and CDR2 sequences are SGHNT and YENEEA. The CDR3 protein is CAGSSLGVGVGEQFF. CDR3 DNA sequence: TGTGCCGGCAGCTCATTGGGAGTAGGGGTAGGGGAGCAGTTCTTC.

Concerning this clonotype: Being one base from a much bigger clone, this may be a read error. The J gene is TRBJ2-7, the V gene TRBV12-5; 7 bases match TRBD1. The germline gives CDR1 LGHNT, CDR2 FRNRAP. Unmatched junction bases numbered 19, after V lost 6 bases and J lost 8 bases. The CDR3 has 16 amino acids. CDR3: CASGQTGTAGRDKQYF. The CDR3 DNA reads TGTGCTAGTGGCCAAACTGGGACAGCAGGTCGGGACAAGCAGTACTTC.

Worth noting for this clonotype: A junction boundary mismatches the germline segment, possibly from a read error. V usage is TRBV11-2 and J usage is TRBJ2-1; the match to TRBD2 covers 9 bases. Germline CDR1 and CDR2: SGHAT and FQNNGV. The CDR3 loop spans 15 amino acids. This chain's CDR3 is CASNLAGVIYNEQFF. The CDR3 bases are TGTGCCAGCAACTTAGCGGGGGTGATCTACAATGAGCAGTTCTTC.

In this sample, this clonotype turned up a few times. The CDR3 ends on some other residue instead of the conserved phenylalanine or tryptophan, so this is likely a read error. The DNA is omitted, as the CDR3 cannot be located on it reliably, and the CDR3 follows TCRdb's listing. J is TRBJ1-2 and V is TRBV29-1; no DNA check was done on the table's D call, TRBD1. CDR1 is SQVTM and CDR2 is ANQGSEA in the germline V gene. A total of 14 residues make up the CDR3, ends included. CDR3 protein: CSVARDGNNYGYTL.

Comment on this clonotype: One end of the junction is discordant with germline, which a read error may explain. The rearrangement uses TRBV11-3 and TRBJ2-7; D perhaps matches TRBD2 (6 bases). The germline V gene has CDR1 SGHNT and CDR2 YENEEA. The CDR3 totals 13 residues. The CDR3 bases are TGTACCAGCAGCTCCTTCTCCTCGGGGGAACAGTACTTC. Translated, it gives CTSSSFSSGEQYF.